The clone carrying this T cell receptor (beta chain) is medium-sized. The antigen remains undetermined. The entry originates in a study of HIV-infected patients and healthy controls. At the level of the study: A modest, significant CD4 rise occurred in most of the 16 patients after three months of therapy. Viral load fell to undetectable in about 70% of the 16 patients by the second blood draw.

Reverse transcription used about 500 ng RNA and constant-region primers for alpha and beta. Each of the alpha and beta chains got its own library through chain-specific third strand synthesis with indices. Priming off the SP2 site generated the second strand. TCRdb called the 5' RACE reads again in MiXCR, with one record for every CDR3 protein. Of 5,300 or so distinct CDR3 sequences listed, 8.5% to 9% are singletons. Germline values: CDR1 SGDLS, CDR2 YYNGEE. V lost 4 bases and J 4 bases, leaving 11 bases between the germline ends. The CDR3 sequence is 13 residues long. Follow-up blood was drawn about 14 weeks, roughly three months, after antiretroviral therapy began. Whole blood was used without fractionation, so all unsorted peripheral T cells were included. General study points: Healthy controls shared more CDR3 sequences between individuals than HIV-infected patients did.

The genes are TRBV9 and TRBJ1-1; D is uncertain. The sequence was collected from an adult with HIV infection. This sample comprised blood, obtained during antiretroviral therapy. Written as DNA, the CDR3 is TGTGCCAGCAGCCCTAGGACGGGCACTGAAGCTTTCTTT. This sequence encodes CASSPRTGTEAFF.